This record looks at one T cell receptor (beta chain) sequence and its context. As yet, its antigen is unknown. This sample is part of a study of cytomegalovirus exposure and HLA in healthy donors. The study's findings and limits: In a later analysis, common viral pathogens appeared linked to several of the most significant clusters. Later work associated 17,000 or so TCR beta sequences with HLA alleles at 0.05 false discovery rate.

The primer mix had 60 Vbeta and 13 Jbeta primers. The method was immunoSEQ multiplex PCR; TCRdb's version includes in-frame clones alone and lacks a portion of them. Of fewer than 85,000 clones in the sample, approximately 80% are singletons; the top ten hold 15% to 20%. CDR1 LGHNA and CDR2 YNFKEQ come from the germline V gene. V gave up 3 bases and J gave up 4 bases; unmatched junction bases: 10. The CDR3 spans 17 residues. The chain recombines TRBV4-2 with TRBJ2-5; 11 bases are a match to TRBD2. This sequence was found in a man between 65 and 85 years old in good health and CMV-seropositive. Sequencing was performed on PBMCs. The CDR3: CASSQSRLAGSRETQYF. In DNA form, the CDR3 reads TGTGCCAGCAGCCAGTCCCGACTAGCGGGGTCCCGAGAGACCCAGTACTTC.